Included here is one TCR beta chain sequence, with context. The entry originates in a study of T cell responses to AZD1222 COVID-19 vaccine. The assay was immunoSEQ multiplex PCR, and TCRdb's table has in-frame clones only and misses some. This sample has approximately 150,000 clones; 92% occur once, and the top ten carry around 4.4%. CDR3 length equals 15 residues. Looked up from germline, CDR1 is MNHEY and CDR2 is SVGEGT. Trimming removed 6 bases at V and 1 base at J, with 15 bases between. The chain is built from TRBV6-2 or TRBV6-3 and TRBJ1-1; D is uncertain. Source: peripheral blood, taken on day 0 of MenACWY control vaccination. The clonotype comes from an adult in good health. This chain's CDR3 is CASSHRPQANTEAFF. The CDR3 coding sequence is TGTGCCAGCAGCCACAGACCCCAGGCGAACACTGAAGCTTTCTTT.